The 17 T cell receptor beta chains given below trace back to one sample, sequenced in a study of tumor-infiltrating lymphocytes in primary liver carcinoma. From approximately 0.5 ug of total RNA, TCR beta-specific cDNA was reverse-transcribed using a constant-region primer. Slightly modified ARM-PCR served as the procedure for the TCR beta libraries. These libraries came from three rounds of nested multiplex PCR. It was with TRBV1-TRBV30 forward primers and a C-beta reverse primer that the first two PCR rounds were run, at around 9 cycles each. Each CDR3 protein is one row after TCRdb ran MiXCR on the multiplex PCR reads. The sample consists of approximately 340,000 distinct CDR3 sequences, around 60% of them appearing once. Blood RNA came from unsorted whole blood; germline DNA was also extracted. The source material was peripheral blood. These receptors were collected from a middle-aged man with primary liver carcinoma and hepatitis B virus infection.

On this clonotype: Being one base from a much bigger clone, this may be a read error. This chain joins TRBV12-3 or TRBV12-4 and TRBJ1-5, with 11 bases aligning to TRBD1. The CDR3 length is 14 residues. Trimming at V came to 5 bases and at J to 5 bases, leaving 2 bases not matched to a gene. DNA of the CDR3: TGTGCCAGCAGTCGGACAGGGGGCGATCAGCCCCAGCATTTT. It encodes CASSRTGGDQPQHF.

Concerning this clonotype: Given a much more abundant clone one base away, this may be a read error. The gene calls are TRBV10-3 and TRBJ1-1; no definite D call. The germline V gene encodes CDR1 ENHRY and CDR2 SYGVKD. The CDR3 is made up of 12 amino acids. This CDR3 is CAVSEARGEAFF. The DNA of the CDR3 is TGTGCCGTCAGTGAGGCGAGAGGTGAAGCTTTCTTT.

The chain uses TRBV6-5 and TRBJ2-7; D is undetermined. Germline V lookup: CDR1 MNHEY, CDR2 SVGAGI. V lost 0 bases to trimming and J lost 3 bases, with 6 bases between them. The length of the CDR3 is 13 residues. CDR3 loop: CASSYSSSYEQYF. The CDR3 DNA is TGTGCCAGCAGTTACTCCTCAAGCTACGAGCAGTACTTC.

About this clonotype itself: This clone may be a read error of a much larger clone one base away. The V and J genes are TRBV12-3 or TRBV12-4 and TRBJ2-2; D not resolved. The length of the CDR3 is 14 residues. The V gene lost 5 bases and the J gene lost 9 bases, with 16 bases spanning the gap. The CDR3 nucleotides are TGTGCCAGCAGTCTCTATACCCAAAACCGGGAGCTGTTTTTT. This encodes CASSLYTQNRELFF.

In the case of this clonotype: Given a much more abundant clone one base away, this may be a read error. The chain joins TRBV12-3 or TRBV12-4 to TRBJ2-3; 9 bases map to TRBD1. CDR3 length: 15 residues. CDR3 DNA: TGTGCCAGCAGTTCACAGGGGGCTCGCATAGATATGCAGTATTTT. Encoded protein: CASSSQGARIDMQYF.

As for this clonotype: Its ends do not fully match the called genes, so a read error is possible. This chain connects TRBV5-1 to TRBJ2-2; 9 positions agree with TRBD1. Germline loops: CDR1 SGHRS, CDR2 YFSETQ. The CDR3 spans 16 residues. CDR3 DNA: TGCGCCAGCAGAGAAACCGGGACAGGGCTCACCGAGGAGCTGTTTTTT. Protein sequence: CASRETGTGLTEELFF.

The V gene is TRBV11-2, the J gene TRBJ2-5; the D gene could be TRBD1 or TRBD2 (5 bases each). CDR3 length equals 16 residues. Per the germline V gene, CDR1 is SGHAT and CDR2 is FQNNGV. V lost 5 bases, J lost 1 base, and 17 bases lay in between. Here the CDR3 reads CASSHRWGIVQETQYF. Here the CDR3 DNA reads TGTGCCAGCAGCCACAGATGGGGGATAGTCCAAGAGACCCAGTACTTC.

This clonotype was observed many times. The chain combines TRBV6-1 with TRBJ2-6, with D unclear. Trimming shortened V by 4 bases and J by 1 base, and 5 bases separated the two germline ends. The CDR3 loop spans 14 amino acids. CDR1 and CDR2 (germline): MNHNS, SASEGT. In DNA form, the CDR3 reads TGTGCCAGCAGTGCCGGTTCTGGGGCCAACGTCCTGACTTTC. This gives the protein CASSAGSGANVLTF.

The rearrangement joins TRBV7-9 to TRBJ1-4; D is undetermined. The CDR3 extends over 12 amino acids. The germline CDR1 and CDR2 sequences are SEHNR and FQNEAQ (reference sequence). V was pared by 1 base and J by 6 bases, with 3 bases between. CDR3 sequence reads: CASSLEDEKLFF. Written as DNA, the CDR3 is TGTGCCAGCAGCTTAGAGGATGAAAAACTGTTTTTT.

Many counts were recorded for this clonotype. The gene calls are TRBV28 and TRBJ1-1; 7 positions match TRBD1. This CDR3 spans 13 amino acids. Germline CDR1 and CDR2: MDHEN and SYDVKM. Trimming cost V 6 bases and J 7 bases; bases outside gene matches: 8. In nucleotides, the CDR3 is TGTGCCAGCAGCCGAACCGGGACAGATGAAGCTTTCTTT. It specifies CASSRTGTDEAFF.

This clonotype was recorded once. This rearrangement joins TRBV11-1 to TRBJ2-2, with D unresolved. Germline loops: CDR1 SGHAT, CDR2 FQDESV (reference sequence). CDR3 size: 14 residues. With 6 bases removed from V and 2 bases from J, the gap between germline ends came to 10 bases. The CDR3 sequence: CASSTASNTGELFF. For the CDR3, the DNA is TGTGCCAGCAGTACGGCTTCCAACACCGGGGAGCTGTTTTTT.

On this clonotype itself: A junction end diverges from the germline sequence, so it may reflect a read error. The chain has TRBV11-2 and TRBJ2-7; 7 bases line up with TRBD1. The CDR3 contains 13 residues. The germline gives CDR1 SGHAT, CDR2 FQNNGV. DNA for the CDR3: TGTGTCAGCAGGGGAACAGGGGTAAACGAGCGGTACTTC. Its protein product is CVSRGTGVNERYF.

V gene TRBV4-1 combines with J gene TRBJ2-5, with 9 positions matching TRBD1. Trimming cost V 1 base and J 2 bases; bases outside gene matches: 2. Germline CDR1 is MGHRA and CDR2 is YSYEKL. The length of the CDR3 is 15 residues. The chain's CDR3 is CASSQGQGGQETQYF. The CDR3 DNA is TGCGCCAGCAGCCAAGGACAGGGGGGGCAAGAGACCCAGTACTTC.

This clonotype was seen only once. One end of the junction does not line up with germline, which may come from a read error. The J gene is TRBJ2-3, the V gene TRBV6-1; 15 positions agree with TRBD2. Germline lookup yields CDR1 MNHNS and CDR2 SASEGT. The CDR3 consists of 16 residues. The CDR3 is CAISGTSGRLTDTQYF. In DNA form, the CDR3 reads TGTGCCATCAGTGGGACTAGCGGGAGGTTGACAGATACGCAGTATTTT.

For this clonotype: One junction end disagrees with the germline gene, perhaps due to a read error. CDR3 in amino acids: CASRNLAERAFTDTEYF. The CDR3 DNA is TGTGCCAGCAGGAACCTAGCGGAGCGAGCCTTCACAGATACGGAGTATTTC. The chain uses TRBV4-2 and TRBJ2-3; 7 bases align to TRBD2. The CDR3 sequence is 17 residues long. CDR1 is LGHNA and CDR2 is YNFKEQ in the germline V gene.

To note about this clonotype: Just one base apart from a much larger clone, this may be a read error. This sequence joins TRBV6-1 and TRBJ1-1; no reliable D call. This CDR3 has 15 amino acids. Germline lookup yields CDR1 MNHNS and CDR2 SASEGT. V was clipped by 2 bases and J by 0 bases, with 10 bases between them. The DNA of the CDR3 is TGTGCCAGCAGTGAATGGGGAGGCGTGAACACTGAAGCTTTCTTT. Amino acid sequence: CASSEWGGVNTEAFF.

This clonotype was counted between two and nine times. This may arise from a read error, as a much more abundant clone is one base away. The rearrangement joins TRBV29-1 to TRBJ1-1; maybe TRBD1 (5 bases). The CDR3 runs 15 residues. The germline gives CDR1 SQVTM, CDR2 ANQGSEA. Trimming stripped 1 base from V and 1 base from J, with 13 bases between. In DNA, the CDR3 is TGCAGCGTTGAAGGGCACAGGATGAGGAACACTGAAGCTTTCTTT. Its translation is CSVEGHRMRNTEAFF. Variable domain in full (rest from reference TRBV29-1 and TRBJ1-1): SAVISQKPSRDICQRGTSLTIQCQVDSQVTMMFWYRQQPGQSLTLIATANQGSEATYESGFVIDKFPISRPNLTFSTLTVSNMSPEDSSIYLCSVEGHRMRNTEAFFGQGTRLTVV.